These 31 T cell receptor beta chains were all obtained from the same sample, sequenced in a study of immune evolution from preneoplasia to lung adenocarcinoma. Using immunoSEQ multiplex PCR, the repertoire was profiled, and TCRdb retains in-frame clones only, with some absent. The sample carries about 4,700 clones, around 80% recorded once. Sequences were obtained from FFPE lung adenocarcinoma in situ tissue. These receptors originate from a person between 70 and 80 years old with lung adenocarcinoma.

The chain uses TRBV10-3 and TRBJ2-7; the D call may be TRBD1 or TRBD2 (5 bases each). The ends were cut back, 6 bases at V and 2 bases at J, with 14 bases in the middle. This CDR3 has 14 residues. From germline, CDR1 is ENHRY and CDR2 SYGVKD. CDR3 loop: CAIRGEPATYEQYF. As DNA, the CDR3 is TGTGCCATCAGGGGGGAGCCGGCGACCTACGAGCAGTACTTC.

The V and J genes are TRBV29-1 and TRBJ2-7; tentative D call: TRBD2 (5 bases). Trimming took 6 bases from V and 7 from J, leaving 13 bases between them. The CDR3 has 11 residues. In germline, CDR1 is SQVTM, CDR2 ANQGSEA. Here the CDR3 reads CSVRNRGEQYF. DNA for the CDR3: TGCAGCGTCCGGAACAGAGGGGAGCAGTACTTC.

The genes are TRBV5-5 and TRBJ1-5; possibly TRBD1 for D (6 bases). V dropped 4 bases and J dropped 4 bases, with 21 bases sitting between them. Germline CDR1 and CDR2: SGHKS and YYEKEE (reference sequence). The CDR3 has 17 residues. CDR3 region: CASSPSGRGGGNQPQHF. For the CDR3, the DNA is TGTGCCAGCAGCCCCTCTGGGCGGGGGGGCGGGAATCAGCCCCAGCATTTT.

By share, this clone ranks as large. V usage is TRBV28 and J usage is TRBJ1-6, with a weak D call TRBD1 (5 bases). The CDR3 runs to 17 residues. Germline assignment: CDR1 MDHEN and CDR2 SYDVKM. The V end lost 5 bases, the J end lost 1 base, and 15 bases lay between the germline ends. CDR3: CASSNPGRGSYNSPLHF. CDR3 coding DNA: TGTGCCAGCAGTAATCCAGGTCGGGGGTCCTATAATTCACCCCTCCACTTT.

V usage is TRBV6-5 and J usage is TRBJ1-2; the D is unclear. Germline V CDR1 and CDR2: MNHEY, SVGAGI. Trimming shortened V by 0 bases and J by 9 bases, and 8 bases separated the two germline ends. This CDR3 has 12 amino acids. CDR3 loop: CASSYSGLSYTF. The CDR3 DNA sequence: TGTGCCAGCAGTTACTCGGGTCTGAGCTACACCTTC.

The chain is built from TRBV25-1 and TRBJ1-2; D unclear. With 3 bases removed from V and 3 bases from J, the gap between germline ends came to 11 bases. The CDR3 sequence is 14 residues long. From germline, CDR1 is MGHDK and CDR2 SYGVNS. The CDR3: CASSEAVFHYGYTF. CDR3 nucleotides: TGTGCCAGCAGTGAGGCAGTATTCCACTATGGCTACACCTTC.

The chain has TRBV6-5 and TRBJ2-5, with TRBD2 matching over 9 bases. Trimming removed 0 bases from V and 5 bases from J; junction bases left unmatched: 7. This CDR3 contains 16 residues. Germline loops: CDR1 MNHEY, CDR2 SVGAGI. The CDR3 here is CASSYSGGGAFETQYF. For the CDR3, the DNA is TGTGCCAGCAGTTACTCTGGCGGGGGGGCGTTTGAGACCCAGTACTTC.

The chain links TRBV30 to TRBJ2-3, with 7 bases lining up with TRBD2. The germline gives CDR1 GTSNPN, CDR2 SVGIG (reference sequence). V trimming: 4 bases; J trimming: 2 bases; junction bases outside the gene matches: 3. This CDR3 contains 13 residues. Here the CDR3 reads CAWTSGITDTQYF. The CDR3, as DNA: TGTGCCTGGACGAGCGGGATCACAGATACGCAGTATTTT. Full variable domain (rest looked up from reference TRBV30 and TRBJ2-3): SQTIHQWPATLVQPVGSPLSLECTVEGTSNPNLYWYRQAAGRGLQLLFYSVGIGQISSEVPQNLSASRPQDRQFILSSKKLLLSDSGFYLCAWTSGITDTQYFGPGTRLTVL.

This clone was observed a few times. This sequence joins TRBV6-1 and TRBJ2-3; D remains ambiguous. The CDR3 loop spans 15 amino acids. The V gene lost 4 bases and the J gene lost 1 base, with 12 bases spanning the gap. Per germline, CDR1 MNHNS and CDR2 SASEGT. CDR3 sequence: CASSGSTWGTDTQYF. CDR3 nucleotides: TGTGCCAGCAGTGGTTCGACTTGGGGCACAGATACGCAGTATTTT.

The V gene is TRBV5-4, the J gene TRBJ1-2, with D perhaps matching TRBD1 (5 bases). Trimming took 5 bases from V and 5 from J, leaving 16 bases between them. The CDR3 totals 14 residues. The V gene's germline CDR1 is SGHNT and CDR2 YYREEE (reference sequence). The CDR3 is CASRGDQGEYGYTF. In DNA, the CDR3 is TGTGCCAGCAGGGGGGACCAAGGGGAATATGGCTACACCTTC.

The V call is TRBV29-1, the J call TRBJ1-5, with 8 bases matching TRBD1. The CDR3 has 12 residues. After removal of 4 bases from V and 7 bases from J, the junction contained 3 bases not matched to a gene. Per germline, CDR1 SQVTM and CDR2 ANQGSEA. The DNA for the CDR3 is TGCAGCGTTGGACAGGGGAGGCAGCCCCAGCATTTT. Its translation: CSVGQGRQPQHF.

The CDR3 sequence is CASSYRTGALLYEQYF. Written as DNA, the CDR3 is TGTGCCAGCAGTTACCGGACAGGGGCTTTACTTTACGAGCAGTACTTC. The rearrangement uses TRBV6-5 and TRBJ2-7, with 9 bases identical to TRBD1. This CDR3 is built from 16 residues. CDR1 and CDR2 from the germline V gene are MNHEY and SVGAGI. V was clipped by 2 bases and J by 4 bases; unmatched bases: 9.

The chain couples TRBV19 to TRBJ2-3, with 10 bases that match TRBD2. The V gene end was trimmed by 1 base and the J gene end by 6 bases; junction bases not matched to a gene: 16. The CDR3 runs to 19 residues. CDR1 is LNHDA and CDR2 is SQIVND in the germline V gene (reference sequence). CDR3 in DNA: TGTGCCAGTAGTATAGGCGCTAGCGGGGGTTCAGGGAGCCGTGATACGCAGTATTTT. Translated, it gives CASSIGASGGSGSRDTQYF.

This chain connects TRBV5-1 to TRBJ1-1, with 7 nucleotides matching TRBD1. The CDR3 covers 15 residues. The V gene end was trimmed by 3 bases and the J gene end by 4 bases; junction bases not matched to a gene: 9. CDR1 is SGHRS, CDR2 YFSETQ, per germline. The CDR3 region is CASSSTTGVGTEAFF. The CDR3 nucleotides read TGCGCCAGCAGCTCTACTACAGGGGTGGGCACTGAAGCTTTCTTT.

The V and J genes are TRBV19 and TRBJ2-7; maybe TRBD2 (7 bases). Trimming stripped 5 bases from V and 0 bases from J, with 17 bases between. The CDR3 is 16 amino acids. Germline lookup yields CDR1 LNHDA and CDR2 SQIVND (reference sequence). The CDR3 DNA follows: TGTGCCAGTAGTGAACCAAGCGGGACAAGCTCCTACGAGCAGTACTTC. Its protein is CASSEPSGTSSYEQYF.

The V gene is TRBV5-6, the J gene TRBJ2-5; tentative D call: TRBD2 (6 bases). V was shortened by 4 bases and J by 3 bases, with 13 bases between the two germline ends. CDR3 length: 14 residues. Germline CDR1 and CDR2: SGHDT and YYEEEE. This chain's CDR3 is CASSRLELKETQYF. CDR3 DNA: TGTGCCAGCAGCCGACTAGAACTGAAAGAGACCCAGTACTTC.

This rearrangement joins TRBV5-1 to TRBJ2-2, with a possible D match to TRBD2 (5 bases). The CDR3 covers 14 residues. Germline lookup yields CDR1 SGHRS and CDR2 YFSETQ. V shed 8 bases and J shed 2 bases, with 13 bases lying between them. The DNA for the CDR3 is TGCGCCAGTTCCCCCCTAGCCAACACCGGGGAGCTGTTTTTT. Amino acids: CASSPLANTGELFF. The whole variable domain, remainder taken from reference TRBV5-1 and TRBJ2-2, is KAGVTQTPRYLIKTRGQQVTLSCSPISGHRSVSWYQQTPGQGLQFLFEYFSETQRNKGNFPGRFSGRQFSNSRSEMNVSTLELGDSALYLCASSPLANTGELFFGEGSRLTVL.

The CDR3 DNA sequence: TGTGCCAGTCAACGTGGTGGAGGGCAGTACTTC. Translation: CASQRGGGQYF. The genes are TRBV6-1 and TRBJ2-7; D is possibly TRBD2 (5 bases). The germline CDR1 and CDR2 sequences are MNHNS and SASEGT. V shed 9 bases and J shed 9 bases, with 15 bases lying between them. The CDR3 is 11 amino acids.

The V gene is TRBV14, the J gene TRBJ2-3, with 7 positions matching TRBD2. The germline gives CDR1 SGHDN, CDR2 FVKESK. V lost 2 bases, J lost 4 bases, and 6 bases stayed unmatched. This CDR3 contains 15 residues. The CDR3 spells CASSQSRGEADTQYF. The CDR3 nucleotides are TGTGCCAGCAGCCAATCACGGGGGGAAGCAGATACGCAGTATTTT.

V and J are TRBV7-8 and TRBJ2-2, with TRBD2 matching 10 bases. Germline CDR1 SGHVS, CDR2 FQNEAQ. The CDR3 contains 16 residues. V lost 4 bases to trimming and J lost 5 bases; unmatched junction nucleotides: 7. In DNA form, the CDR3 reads TGTGCCAGCAGCTGGTCTAGCGGGGGCGGGACCGGGGAGCTGTTTTTT. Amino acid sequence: CASSWSSGGGTGELFF.

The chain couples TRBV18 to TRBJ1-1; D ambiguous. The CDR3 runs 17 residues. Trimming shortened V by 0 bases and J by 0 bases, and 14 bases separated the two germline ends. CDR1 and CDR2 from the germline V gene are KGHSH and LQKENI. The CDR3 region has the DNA TGTGCCAGCTCACCACCGCTCGCAGGCCAAATGAACACTGAAGCTTTCTTT. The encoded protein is CASSPPLAGQMNTEAFF. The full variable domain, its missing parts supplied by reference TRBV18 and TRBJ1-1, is NAGVMQNPRHLVRRRGQEARLRCSPMKGHSHVYWYRQLPEEGLKFMVYLQKENIIDESGMPKERFSAEFPKEGPSILRIQQVVRGDSAAYFCASSPPLAGQMNTEAFFGQGTRLTVV.

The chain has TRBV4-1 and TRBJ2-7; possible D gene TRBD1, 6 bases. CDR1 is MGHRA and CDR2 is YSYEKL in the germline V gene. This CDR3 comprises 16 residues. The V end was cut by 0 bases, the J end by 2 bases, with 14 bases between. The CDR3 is CASSQEDSSPTYEQYF. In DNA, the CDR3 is TGCGCCAGCAGCCAAGAGGACAGTTCCCCTACCTACGAGCAGTACTTC.

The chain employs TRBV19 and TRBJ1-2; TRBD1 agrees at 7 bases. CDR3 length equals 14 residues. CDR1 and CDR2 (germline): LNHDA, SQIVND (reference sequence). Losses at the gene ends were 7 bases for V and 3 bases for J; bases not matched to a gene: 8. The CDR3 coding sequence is TGTGCCAGTACTGTACAGGGGAACGACTATGGCTACACCTTC. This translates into CASTVQGNDYGYTF.

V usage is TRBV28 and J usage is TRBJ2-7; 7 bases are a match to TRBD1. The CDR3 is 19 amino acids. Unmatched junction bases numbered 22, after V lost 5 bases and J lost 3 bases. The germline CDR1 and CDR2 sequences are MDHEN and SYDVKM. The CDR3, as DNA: TGTGCCAGCAGTCCCCCTCCAATACGGACCGGGACAGCTGGCTACGAGCAGTACTTC. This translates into CASSPPPIRTGTAGYEQYF.

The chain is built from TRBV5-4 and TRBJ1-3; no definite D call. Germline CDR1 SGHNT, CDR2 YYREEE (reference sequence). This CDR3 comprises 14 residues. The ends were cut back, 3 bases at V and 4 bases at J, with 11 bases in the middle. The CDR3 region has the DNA TGTGCCAGCAGCTCACCAGGTGAAGGAAACACCATATATTTT. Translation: CASSSPGEGNTIYF.

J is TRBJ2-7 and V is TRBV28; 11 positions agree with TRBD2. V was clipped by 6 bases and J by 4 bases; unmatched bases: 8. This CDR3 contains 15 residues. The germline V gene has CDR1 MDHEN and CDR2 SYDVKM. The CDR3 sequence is CASSSIAGGWYEQYF. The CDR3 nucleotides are TGTGCCAGCAGCTCCATAGCGGGAGGGTGGTACGAGCAGTACTTC.

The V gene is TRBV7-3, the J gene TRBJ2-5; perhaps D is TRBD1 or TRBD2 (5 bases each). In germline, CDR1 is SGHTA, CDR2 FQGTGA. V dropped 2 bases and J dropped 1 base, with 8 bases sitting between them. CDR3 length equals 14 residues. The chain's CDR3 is CASSLGGPQETQYF. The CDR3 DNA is TGTGCCAGCAGCTTAGGGGGTCCCCAAGAGACCCAGTACTTC.

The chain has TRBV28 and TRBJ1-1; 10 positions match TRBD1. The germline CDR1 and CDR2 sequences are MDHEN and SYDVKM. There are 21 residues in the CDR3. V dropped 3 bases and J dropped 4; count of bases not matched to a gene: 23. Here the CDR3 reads CASSLMEGQMTGGAISTEAFF. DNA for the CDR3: TGTGCCAGCAGTTTGATGGAGGGTCAAATGACAGGGGGCGCGATATCCACTGAAGCTTTCTTT.

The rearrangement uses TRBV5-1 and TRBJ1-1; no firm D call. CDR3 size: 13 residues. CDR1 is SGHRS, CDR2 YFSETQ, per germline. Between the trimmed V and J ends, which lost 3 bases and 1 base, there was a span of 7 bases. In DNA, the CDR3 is TGCGCCAGCAGCTATACACAGAACACTGAAGCTTTCTTT. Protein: CASSYTQNTEAFF.

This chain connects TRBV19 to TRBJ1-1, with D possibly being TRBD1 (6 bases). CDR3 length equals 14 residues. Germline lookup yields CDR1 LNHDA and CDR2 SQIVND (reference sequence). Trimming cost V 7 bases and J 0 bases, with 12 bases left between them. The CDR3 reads CASKRGEMNTEAFF. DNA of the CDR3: TGTGCCAGTAAAAGGGGGGAGATGAACACTGAAGCTTTCTTT.

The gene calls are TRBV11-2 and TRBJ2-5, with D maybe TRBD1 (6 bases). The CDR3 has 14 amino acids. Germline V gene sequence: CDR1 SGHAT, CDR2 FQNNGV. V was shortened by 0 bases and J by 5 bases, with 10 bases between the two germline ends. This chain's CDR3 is CASSLDRGGETQYF. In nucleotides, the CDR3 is TGTGCCAGCAGCTTAGACAGGGGCGGGGAGACCCAGTACTTC.